These 24 T cell receptor beta chains were sequenced from one sample in a study of breast tumors, draining lymph nodes, adjacent tissues listed by TCRdb under 2016. Lymph node samples were obtained from the axillary draining lymph nodes of breast cancer patients. Receptor libraries were prepared by multiplex PCR. For sequencing, an Illumina HiSeq 2000 was employed. TCRdb trimmed public reads at Q25 via fastp, called clones via MiXCR and kept in-frame beta chains. Rows with one shared CDR3 protein collapse into an entry with the most common genes and DNA. The sample profile shows about 180,000 distinct CDR3 sequences; approximately 30% of them were found once. Of the sample, about 4.5% falls within the top ten clones. Specimen: axillary lymph node tissue. These receptors were collected from a female donor with breast cancer. Some clones in this sample may be carry-over from other donors' samples.

Ten or more counts support this clonotype. The rearrangement uses TRBV6-5 and TRBJ2-7, with TRBD2 identical over 7 bases. The J segment lost 4 bases and the V segment lost 2 bases, leaving 5 bases of the junction unmatched. The CDR3 is 14 amino acids. CDR1 is MNHEY and CDR2 is SVGAGI in the germline V gene. The CDR3 loop is CASSYRPSGYEQYF. CDR3 sequence (DNA): TGTGCCAGCAGTTACAGGCCTAGCGGATACGAGCAGTACTTC.

There are many counts of this clonotype. V usage is TRBV14 and J usage is TRBJ1-4; D perhaps matches TRBD1 (5 bases). Germline assignment: CDR1 SGHDN and CDR2 FVKESK. This CDR3 contains 16 residues. Trimming shortened V by 4 bases and J by 7 bases, and 19 bases separated the two germline ends. In DNA form, the CDR3 reads TGTGCCAGCAGCCGATCCTCAAGGGGCCGCGGTGAAAAACTGTTTTTT. It encodes CASSRSSRGRGEKLFF.

The chain joins TRBV9 to TRBJ2-7; the match to TRBD1 covers 9 bases. This CDR3 contains 17 residues. V was clipped by 4 bases and J by 3 bases; unmatched bases: 14. Germline V gene lookup returns CDR1 SGDLS and CDR2 YYNGEE. The CDR3 loop is CASSSQGSGQGNYEQYF. CDR3 nucleotide sequence: TGTGCCAGCAGCTCCCAGGGGTCGGGACAGGGTAACTACGAGCAGTACTTC. Using reference TRBV9 and TRBJ2-7 for the parts outside the CDR3, the full variable domain is DSGVTQTPKHLITATGQRVTLRCSPRSGDLSVYWYQQSLDQGLQFLIQYYNGEERAKGNILERFSAQQFPDLHSELNLSSLELGDSALYFCASSSQGSGQGNYEQYFGPGTRLTVT.

This clonotype was observed many times. The chain carries TRBV20-1 and TRBJ2-3; D unclear. Germline V lookup: CDR1 DFQATT, CDR2 SNEGSKA (reference sequence). V dropped 4 bases and J dropped 2 bases, with 19 bases sitting between them. This CDR3 region has 16 residues. CDR3 sequence: CSAISQRPFDTDTQYF. The CDR3, as DNA: TGCAGTGCTATCAGTCAGCGCCCCTTCGACACAGATACGCAGTATTTT.

This clonotype showed up many times. The genes are TRBV19 and TRBJ1-5; D is undetermined. This CDR3 has 12 residues. Trimming took off 10 bases at V and 8 bases at J, with 15 bases between the two ends. Germline lookup yields CDR1 LNHDA and CDR2 SQIVND (reference sequence). This CDR3 reads CATKAGSKPQHF. CDR3 nucleotides: TGTGCCACCAAGGCGGGTAGCAAGCCCCAGCATTTT.

About this clonotype: One end of the junction fails to match germline, which may point to a read error. J is TRBJ1-5 and V is TRBV7-7; possible D gene TRBD1, 5 bases. Germline-derived CDR1 and CDR2 are SSHAT and FNYEAQ (reference sequence). The CDR3 runs to 15 residues. The CDR3 sequence: CASSSGLAGGETQHF. CDR3 DNA sequence: TGTGCTAGCAGCTCGGGACTAGCGGGGGGGGAGACCCAGCATTTT.

This clonotype was observed a few times. V usage is TRBV6-1 and J usage is TRBJ1-3, with D unresolved. Germline CDR1 and CDR2: MNHNS and SASEGT. V gave up 4 bases and J gave up 4 bases, with 8 bases separating them. The CDR3 covers 13 residues. The CDR3 DNA reads as TGTGCCAGCAGTGTTTGGGAAGGAAACACCATATATTTT. It yields the protein CASSVWEGNTIYF.

The table lists this clonotype with many counts. The V call is TRBV12-3 or TRBV12-4, the J call TRBJ2-1; 13 bases are shared with TRBD2. The ends lost 6 bases at V and 5 bases at J; junction bases unmatched: 4. This CDR3 has 15 residues. CDR3 region: CASSRTSGSHNEQFF. CDR3 sequence (DNA): TGTGCCAGCAGCCGGACTAGCGGGAGCCACAATGAGCAGTTCTTC.

As regards this clonotype: This may come from a read error, since a much larger clone is one base off. Without the conserved terminal phenylalanine or tryptophan, this CDR3 likely stems from a read error. The chain has TRBV11-2 and TRBJ2-1; D uncertain. CDR1 SGHAT and CDR2 FQNNGV come from the germline V gene. This CDR3 has 17 residues. The ends were cut back, 7 bases at V and 4 bases at J, with 23 bases in the middle. CDR3 region: CASTSRGRGPPYNEQFL. The CDR3 DNA is TGTGCCAGCACCTCCCGCGGAAGAGGTCCCCCATACAATGAGCAGTTCCTC.

The sample holds many counts of this clonotype. The V and J genes are TRBV20-1 and TRBJ1-2; 7 nucleotides line up with TRBD1. The CDR3 has 13 residues. The germline V gene encodes CDR1 DFQATT and CDR2 SNEGSKA (reference sequence). V was clipped by 6 bases and J by 2 bases; unmatched bases: 6. The CDR3 reads CSAPGQTNYGYTF. The CDR3 nucleotides are TGCAGTGCCCCGGGACAGACAAACTATGGCTACACCTTC.

The chain has TRBV5-6 and TRBJ2-7; the match to TRBD2 covers 12 bases. The CDR3 covers 16 residues. The J segment lost 6 bases and the V segment lost 9 bases, leaving 16 bases of the junction unmatched. Germline CDR1 and CDR2: SGHDT and YYEEEE. The CDR3 is CATTSGSKGGFVEQYF. CDR3 coding DNA: TGTGCCACGACTAGCGGGAGTAAGGGCGGCTTCGTCGAGCAGTACTTC.

With regard to this clonotype: Compared with germline, one end of the junction differs, possibly owing to a read error. This chain joins TRBV11-2 and TRBJ1-5; 7 bases fit TRBD1. CDR3 length: 14 residues. Germline values: CDR1 SGHAT, CDR2 FQNNGV. The CDR3 sequence: CAGSPDRRFQPQHF. The CDR3 DNA reads TGTGCCGGCAGTCCGGACAGGAGGTTCCAGCCCCAGCATTTT.

This clonotype was seen more than once but under ten times. This could be a read error, since a much larger clone is one nucleotide away. The chain has TRBV7-8 and TRBJ2-5; D is possibly TRBD1 (5 bases). The CDR3 extends over 15 amino acids. Germline CDR1 reads SGHVS; CDR2 reads FQNEAQ. CDR3 residues: CASSLGWTSQETQHF. The CDR3 DNA is TGTGCCAGCAGCTTAGGTTGGACAAGCCAAGAGACCCAGCACTTC.

Worth noting for this clonotype: One base away lies a much larger clone, so this may be a sequencing read error. This rearrangement joins TRBV7-9 to TRBJ1-6; D gene ambiguous. The CDR3 is 12 residues long. CDR1 is SEHNR, CDR2 FQNEAQ, per germline (reference sequence). V shed 10 bases and J shed 10 bases, with 14 bases lying between them. CDR3 nucleotides: TGTGCCAACAGAGAAGGGTTCTCACCCCTCCACTTT. This encodes CANREGFSPLHF.

This clonotype has just a few counts. A much larger clone differs by one base, so this may be a read error. This rearrangement joins TRBV5-1 to TRBJ2-7; D possibly corresponds to TRBD1 (6 bases). Germline lookup yields CDR1 SGHRS and CDR2 YFSETQ. This CDR3 comprises 15 residues. Here the CDR3 DNA reads TGCGCCGGCAGCTTGGGTTCACAGGGCGCCTACGAGCAGTACTTC. Its protein is CAGSLGSQGAYEQYF.

Ten or more counts support this clonotype. The chain recombines TRBV20-1 with TRBJ2-7; D ambiguous. Looked up from germline, CDR1 is DFQATT and CDR2 is SNEGSKA (reference sequence). Trimming took off 0 bases at V and 2 bases at J, with 14 bases between the two ends. The CDR3 contains 15 residues. The CDR3 DNA follows: TGCAGTGCTAGAGAGAACTCAGTAAGGACCTACGAGCAGTACTTC. This encodes CSARENSVRTYEQYF.

This clonotype was observed many times. The chain has TRBV12-3 or TRBV12-4 and TRBJ2-2; D gene uncertain. V lost 7 bases and J 5 bases, leaving 11 bases between the germline ends. The CDR3 runs 13 residues. The CDR3 DNA is TGTGCCAGCACCCTTTATGGTACCGGGGAGCTGTTTTTT. Translating gives CASTLYGTGELFF.

On this clonotype: A much larger clone sits a single nucleotide away, making a read error possible. In nucleotides, the CDR3 is TGTGCCAGCAGGTCCCAGACAGAAGCCGGGGAGCTGCTTTTT. Residues: CASRSQTEAGELLF. The chain joins TRBV6-5 to TRBJ2-2; D may correspond to TRBD1 or TRBD2 (5 bases each). CDR3 length: 14 amino acids. The germline V gene encodes CDR1 MNHEY and CDR2 SVGAGI.

The rearrangement joins TRBV5-5 to TRBJ2-3, with D tentatively TRBD1 (5 bases). The CDR3 extends over 17 amino acids. Germline-derived CDR1 and CDR2 are SGHKS and YYEKEE (reference sequence). The V end was cut by 0 bases, the J end by 11 bases, with 25 bases between. CDR3 amino acids: CASSLARLDRPYNEQYF. The CDR3 coding sequence is TGTGCCAGCAGCTTGGCTCGGCTAGACAGACCCTACAATGAGCAGTATTTT.

On this clonotype itself: A much larger clonotype is one base distant, so this may be a read error. The CDR3 here is CASSGLESGLGQYF. CDR3 sequence (DNA): TGTGCCAGCAGCGGTCTTGAGAGCGGGCTCGGGCAGTACTTC. The chain is built from TRBV14 and TRBJ2-7, with a tentative D call TRBD2 (6 bases). Germline V gene lookup returns CDR1 SGHDN and CDR2 FVKESK. The V end was cut by 5 bases, the J end by 9 bases, with 20 bases between. The CDR3 has 14 residues.

This clonotype came up many times. The CDR3 region has the DNA TGTGCCAGTAGTCCACGGGGGCTGGAGACCCAGTACTTC. Protein sequence: CASSPRGLETQYF. The V and J genes are TRBV19 and TRBJ2-5; D is tentatively TRBD1 or TRBD2 (6 bases each). There are 13 residues in the CDR3. V was pared by 5 bases and J by 5 bases, with 12 bases between. Germline V gene lookup returns CDR1 LNHDA and CDR2 SQIVND (reference sequence).

This clonotype appeared a few times. V gene TRBV6-1 combines with J gene TRBJ1-5, with D unresolved. Germline assignment: CDR1 MNHNS and CDR2 SASEGT. V was pared by 3 bases and J by 0 bases, with 15 bases between. This CDR3 region has 17 residues. This CDR3 reads CASSDLDRLYSNQPQHF. The CDR3 nucleotides read TGTGCCAGCAGTGACCTTGACCGGCTATATAGCAATCAGCCCCAGCATTTT.

This clonotype was seen at least ten times. A junction end diverges from the germline sequence, so it may reflect a read error. V and J are TRBV7-6 and TRBJ2-1; D uncertain. This CDR3 is 11 amino acids long. The germline V gene encodes CDR1 SGHVS and CDR2 FNYEAQ. The DNA of the CDR3 is TGTGCCAGCAGCTCCTTCAATGAGCAGTTCTTC. It specifies CASSSFNEQFF.

With respect to this clonotype: Given a much more abundant clone one base away, this may be a read error. This chain uses TRBV9 with TRBJ2-1, with 9 positions matching TRBD2. The CDR3 has 16 residues. The germline V gene has CDR1 SGDLS and CDR2 YYNGEE. V gave up 4 bases and J gave up 8 bases; unmatched junction bases: 13. In DNA, the CDR3 is TGTGCCAGCAGCACTCCCAGCGGGGGGAACTTCGATGAGCAGTTCTTC. Protein sequence: CASSTPSGGNFDEQFF.